This passage covers 9 T cell receptor beta chains from one sample sequenced in a study of blood T cell repertoires in COVID-19 (dated by TCRdb to the early 2020s). Libraries were constructed by the immunoSEQ multiplex PCR assay. TCRdb holds this immuneACCESS table with in-frame rearrangements only. Some clones are missing; in checked studies, unresolved V genes explain under half, and the rest has no known cause. The sample contains fewer than 350,000 clones, roughly 88% of them found a single time. The top ten constitute 1.5% to 2% of the sample. Sequenced input: peripheral blood. These receptors were taken from a woman in her thirties with COVID-19, enrolled during active disease.

CDR3 amino acids: CAISEYGGLSNQPQHF. In DNA form, the CDR3 reads TGTGCCATCAGTGAGTATGGTGGCCTTAGCAATCAGCCCCAGCATTTT. This chain uses TRBV10-3 with TRBJ1-5; D gene uncertain. V shed 1 base and J shed 0 bases, with 10 bases lying between them. Germline V gene data show CDR1 as ENHRY and CDR2 as SYGVKD. The CDR3 has 16 amino acids.

As for this clone: Different DNA sequences within this sample yield the same CDR3. This sequence joins TRBV28 and TRBJ1-1; D unclear. CDR1 and CDR2 (germline): MDHEN, SYDVKM. V lost 3 bases, J lost 1 base, and 6 bases lay in between. The CDR3 is 13 residues long. The CDR3 region has the DNA TGTGCCAGCAGTTTGGGAGGGAACACTGAAGCTTTCTTT. It yields the protein CASSLGGNTEAFF.

The chain recombines TRBV5-1 with TRBJ1-1; 7 bases agree with TRBD1. The V gene end was trimmed by 4 bases and the J gene end by 0 bases; junction bases not matched to a gene: 6. The length of the CDR3 is 15 residues. Germline assignment: CDR1 SGHRS and CDR2 YFSETQ. The CDR3 sequence is CASSPDRAMNTEAFF. CDR3 sequence (DNA): TGCGCCAGCAGCCCCGACAGGGCCATGAACACTGAAGCTTTCTTT.

The genes are TRBV4-1 and TRBJ1-5, with D possibly being TRBD1 (6 bases). CDR1 and CDR2 from the germline V gene are MGHRA and YSYEKL. The V end lost 0 bases, the J end lost 7 bases, and 13 bases lay between the germline ends. This CDR3 region has 15 residues. The CDR3 reads CASSQDAGGAQPQHF. The CDR3 coding sequence is TGCGCCAGCAGCCAAGATGCGGGGGGGGCACAGCCCCAGCATTTT.

The chain recombines TRBV3-1 (or the pseudogene TRBV3-2) with TRBJ1-1, with D uncertain. This CDR3 region has 13 residues. Trimming stripped 5 bases from V and 1 base from J, with 8 bases between. The germline V gene encodes CDR1 LGHDT and CDR2 YNNKEL (reference sequence). As DNA, the CDR3 is TGTGCCAGCAGCGCATACAGGAACACTGAAGCTTTCTTT. Translating gives CASSAYRNTEAFF.

The V call is TRBV4-2, the J call TRBJ2-2; 9 nucleotides match TRBD1. The germline V gene has CDR1 LGHNA and CDR2 YNFKEQ. V trimming: 4 bases; J trimming: 4 bases; junction bases outside the gene matches: 1. The CDR3 totals 14 residues. CDR3 amino acids: CASSPTGGTGELFF. CDR3 nucleotides: TGTGCCAGCAGCCCGACAGGGGGCACCGGGGAGCTGTTTTTT.

This clone came up a few times. The chain couples TRBV5-6 to TRBJ2-7; TRBD1 aligns across 8 bases. This CDR3 is 18 amino acids long. In germline, CDR1 is SGHDT, CDR2 YYEEEE. J gave up 0 bases and V 1 base, and 12 bases lay outside the gene matches. Here the CDR3 DNA reads TGTGCCAGCAGCTTGAGGGCGCGTTGGACAGGGAGCTCCTACGAGCAGTACTTC. As protein: CASSLRARWTGSSYEQYF.

This rearrangement joins TRBV19 to TRBJ1-1; D is uncertain. The CDR3 is 12 residues long. CDR1 is LNHDA, CDR2 SQIVND, per germline (reference sequence). Trimming took 7 bases from V and 5 from J, leaving 11 bases between them. The CDR3 region is CASMIGGTEAFF. The CDR3 region has the DNA TGTGCCAGTATGATTGGAGGGACTGAAGCTTTCTTT.

The V call is TRBV28, the J call TRBJ1-5, with D maybe TRBD1 (5 bases). V was shortened by 5 bases and J by 2 bases, with 16 bases between the two germline ends. CDR1 MDHEN and CDR2 SYDVKM come from the germline V gene. The CDR3 runs to 16 residues. The CDR3 region is CASSLQQGVGNQPQHF. The CDR3, as DNA: TGTGCCAGCAGTCTCCAACAAGGGGTTGGCAATCAGCCCCAGCATTTT.